The clone carrying this T cell receptor beta chain was seen only a few times. Antigen specificity is unknown. The sample is drawn from a study of blood T cells in healthy people across ages. Study results and caveats: TCR beta diversity was tightly associated with the proportion of naive T cells. The authors considered diversity estimates from one million T cells to be underestimates.

A sample-barcoded 5' primer and a J-beta primer mix were used in a second PCR of roughly 7 to 12 cycles. TCRdb ran MiXCR on the 5' RACE reads and lists one entry per CDR3 protein. The sample has about 500,000 distinct CDR3 sequences, about 25% seen once; the top ten hold around 10%. CDR1 MDHEN and CDR2 SYDVKM come from the germline V gene. The CDR3 length is 16 residues. With V trimmed by 7 bases and J by 7 bases, 14 bases remained unmatched. This sample was shared with a second study, whose subject was T cells of mothers and their children.

Sequencing was performed on blood. This TCR derives from a boy younger than 18 in good health. The V gene is TRBV28, the J gene TRBJ2-2; 8 nucleotides agree with TRBD1. The CDR3: CASTPVPEGTGGELFF. CDR3 DNA: TGTGCCAGCACCCCGGTCCCCGAGGGGACAGGCGGGGAGCTGTTTTTT.